These 18 T cell receptor beta chains share one sample of origin, sequenced in a study of cytomegalovirus exposure and HLA in healthy donors. In the PCR, 60 Vbeta and 13 Jbeta primers were used. The data were produced by immunoSEQ multiplex PCR, yet TCRdb's version contains in-frame clones alone and is incomplete. The profile shows about 93,000 clones, about 80% of them singletons. Sequencing used PBMCs. Receptors were obtained from a man aged 25-45 years in good health and CMV-seronegative.

The V call is TRBV7-8, the J call TRBJ2-1, with TRBD2 matching 7 bases. This CDR3 region has 19 residues. V shed 1 base, J shed 8 bases, and the junction held 20 bases outside the gene matches. Germline CDR1 is SGHVS and CDR2 is FQNEAQ. CDR3 DNA: TGTGCCAGCAGCTTAGTAGGGAGGAGGAGGGGCGGGAGCCGGGATGAGCAGTTCTTC. It yields the protein CASSLVGRRRGGSRDEQFF.

This clone was detected a few times. This rearrangement joins TRBV19 to TRBJ1-1, with a tentative D call TRBD1 (6 bases). In germline, CDR1 is LNHDA, CDR2 SQIVND (reference sequence). Deletions cut 5 bases from V and 1 base from J, with 11 bases between. The CDR3 covers 14 residues. The DNA of the CDR3 is TGTGCCAGTAGTCCACAGGGCGGGAACACTGAAGCTTTCTTT. It codes for CASSPQGGNTEAFF.

The chain recombines TRBV27 with TRBJ1-4; 7 positions match TRBD1. The CDR3 runs 19 residues. Germline V lookup: CDR1 MNHEY, CDR2 SMNVEV (reference sequence). V lost 6 bases, J lost 2 bases, and 18 bases stayed unmatched. CDR3 DNA: TGTGCCAGCAGGAAAGGGACCACGACAGGGAGGTTCACTAATGAAAAACTGTTTTTT. Residues: CASRKGTTTGRFTNEKLFF.

The rearrangement uses TRBV27 and TRBJ2-3, with TRBD2 as a possible D gene (5 bases). Per the germline V gene, CDR1 is MNHEY and CDR2 is SMNVEV (reference sequence). V lost 5 bases to trimming and J lost 6 bases, with 15 bases between them. The CDR3 runs to 14 residues. Written as DNA, the CDR3 is TGTGCCAGCAGTCGGCCCGGGATGATGGATACGCAGTATTTT. Translation gives CASSRPGMMDTQYF.

This clone was detected once. The V call is TRBV27, the J call TRBJ1-2, with D possibly TRBD1 on 6 matching bases. The ends were cut back, 5 bases at V and 4 bases at J, with 17 bases in the middle. Germline CDR1 and CDR2: MNHEY and SMNVEV (reference sequence). The CDR3 runs to 15 residues. The CDR3 coding sequence is TGTGCCAGCAGTACCCTAACAGGGACCTTCTATGGCTACACCTTC. It translates to CASSTLTGTFYGYTF.

This clone was observed a handful of times. The V gene is TRBV6-1, the J gene TRBJ2-1; possible D gene TRBD2, 6 bases. Between the trimmed V and J ends, which lost 3 bases and 10 bases, there was a span of 16 bases. CDR1 MNHNS and CDR2 SASEGT come from the germline V gene. The CDR3 covers 14 residues. As DNA, the CDR3 is TGTGCCAGCAGTGAGGGGGGACGGTCAGGGGAGCAGTTCTTC. Protein sequence: CASSEGGRSGEQFF.

This chain connects TRBV6-6 to TRBJ1-5, with 9 bases identical to TRBD1. The J segment lost 6 bases and the V segment lost 6 bases, leaving 6 bases of the junction unmatched. The length of the CDR3 is 14 residues. Germline CDR1 is MNHNY and CDR2 is SVGAGI (reference sequence). The CDR3: CASSPQGAFQPQHF. CDR3 nucleotides: TGTGCCAGCAGCCCACAGGGGGCATTTCAGCCCCAGCATTTT.

V usage is TRBV5-4 and J usage is TRBJ2-5, with TRBD1 matching over 10 bases. Judging by the DNA end, TRBJ2-7 fits better; the J call may be wrong. There are 15 residues in the CDR3. Germline lookup yields CDR1 SGHNT and CDR2 YYREEE (reference sequence). The CDR3, as DNA: TGTGCCAGCAGCTCGACCGGGACAGGGGTATACGAGCAGTACTTC. This codes for CASSSTGTGVYEQYF.

V usage is TRBV9 and J usage is TRBJ2-1; 9 bases fit TRBD2. J was trimmed by 2 bases and V by 2 bases; bases with no gene match: 5. The germline CDR1 and CDR2 sequences are SGDLS and YYNGEE. This CDR3 region has 16 residues. The CDR3 loop is CASSVRPSGTYNEQFF. Written as DNA, the CDR3 is TGTGCCAGCAGCGTCCGGCCTAGCGGGACCTACAATGAGCAGTTCTTC.

This chain joins TRBV5-4 and TRBJ2-1, with 9 bases fitting TRBD2. Germline V CDR1 and CDR2: SGHNT, YYREEE (reference sequence). V lost 2 bases to trimming and J lost 3 bases; unmatched junction nucleotides: 12. The length of the CDR3 is 18 residues. The CDR3 coding sequence is TGTGCCAGCAGCTTTAGGTCTTCTAGCGGGGTCGGCTACAATGAGCAGTTCTTC. Translation gives CASSFRSSSGVGYNEQFF.

This chain connects TRBV9 to TRBJ1-5; the D is unclear. CDR1 is SGDLS and CDR2 is YYNGEE in the germline V gene. Trimming removed 0 bases from V and 0 bases from J, with 7 bases in between. The CDR3 is 15 residues long. CDR3 protein: CASSVESVSNQPQHF. The CDR3 region has the DNA TGTGCCAGCAGCGTAGAGTCAGTTAGCAATCAGCCCCAGCATTTT.

The chain carries TRBV9 and TRBJ2-7; D gene ambiguous. Germline-derived CDR1 and CDR2 are SGDLS and YYNGEE. Trimming removed 0 bases from V and 0 bases from J, with 7 bases in between. The CDR3 covers 14 residues. The CDR3 loop is CASSVGGDSYEQYF. CDR3 nucleotide sequence: TGTGCCAGCAGCGTAGGAGGTGACTCCTACGAGCAGTACTTC.

This clone has a handful of counts. CDR3 DNA sequence: TGTGCCAGTAGTATACGCAGGGGGCGTGAAAAACTGTTTTTT. Its protein is CASSIRRGREKLFF. The V call is TRBV19, the J call TRBJ1-4; TRBD1 agrees at 8 bases. V gave up 2 bases and J gave up 7 bases; unmatched junction bases: 3. The CDR3 covers 14 residues. Germline CDR1 and CDR2: LNHDA and SQIVND (reference sequence).

V and J are TRBV10-1 and TRBJ2-1; perhaps TRBD2 as D (7 bases). V lost 2 bases and J lost 4, with 12 bases in between. Looked up from germline, CDR1 is WNHNN and CDR2 is SYGVQD (reference sequence). The CDR3 runs to 15 residues. CDR3: CASSEGGAGYNEQFF. Here the CDR3 DNA reads TGCGCCAGCAGTGAGGGGGGGGCCGGATACAATGAGCAGTTCTTC.

This chain joins TRBV7-6 and TRBJ1-1, with D possibly matching TRBD1 (6 bases). CDR3 length equals 15 residues. CDR1 is SGHVS and CDR2 is FNYEAQ in the germline V gene. V lost 5 bases and J 1 base, leaving 14 bases between the germline ends. The CDR3 region is CASSTDGTPNTEAFF. CDR3 coding DNA: TGTGCCAGCAGCACCGACGGGACACCGAACACTGAAGCTTTCTTT.

This clone was counted only a few times. The chain joins TRBV6-1 to TRBJ1-2; D possibly corresponds to TRBD1 (5 bases). The CDR3 runs to 14 residues. CDR1 is MNHNS, CDR2 SASEGT, per germline. V was cut by 5 bases and J by 3 bases, with 13 bases left in between. The CDR3 spells CASSTGPGDYGYTF. CDR3 coding DNA: TGTGCCAGCAGTACAGGACCTGGGGACTATGGCTACACCTTC.

The rearrangement joins TRBV5-3 to TRBJ1-2; D gene uncertain. TRBV5-3 carries the ORF label, with uncertain function. The V end was cut by 1 base, the J end by 0 bases, with 10 bases between. The CDR3 spans 15 residues. DNA of the CDR3: TGTGCCAGAAGCTTGTTCGAGGTACCTAACTATGGCTACACCTTC. This encodes CARSLFEVPNYGYTF.

This clone was seen only a few times. This chain uses TRBV13 with TRBJ2-1; TRBD2 matches at 11 bases. Trimming took 4 bases from V and 2 from J; bases not matched to a gene: 7. CDR1 PRHDT and CDR2 FYEKMQ come from the germline V gene (reference sequence). The length of the CDR3 is 17 residues. CDR3 DNA: TGTGCCAGCAGCTCTCTTAGCGGGAGGGCCACCTACAATGAGCAGTTCTTC. This encodes CASSSLSGRATYNEQFF.